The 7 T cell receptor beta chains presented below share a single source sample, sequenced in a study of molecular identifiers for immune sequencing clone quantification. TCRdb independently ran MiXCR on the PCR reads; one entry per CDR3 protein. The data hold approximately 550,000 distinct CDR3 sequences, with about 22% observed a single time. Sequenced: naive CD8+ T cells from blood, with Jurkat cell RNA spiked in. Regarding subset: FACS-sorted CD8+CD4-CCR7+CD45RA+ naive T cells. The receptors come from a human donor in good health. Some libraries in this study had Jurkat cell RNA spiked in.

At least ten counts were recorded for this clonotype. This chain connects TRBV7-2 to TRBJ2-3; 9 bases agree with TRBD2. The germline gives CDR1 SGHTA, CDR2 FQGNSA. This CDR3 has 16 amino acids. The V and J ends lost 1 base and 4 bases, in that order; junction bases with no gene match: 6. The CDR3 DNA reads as TGTGCCAGCAGCTTAGTGGCGGGGGGGCCCCCAGATACGCAGTATTTT. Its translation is CASSLVAGGPPDTQYF. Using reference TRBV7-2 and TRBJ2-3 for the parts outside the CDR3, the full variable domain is GAGVSQSPSNKVTEKGKDVELRCDPISGHTALYWYRQSLGQGLEFLIYFQGNSAPDKSGLPSDRFSAERTGGSVSTLTIQRTQQEDSAVYLCASSLVAGGPPDTQYFGPGTRLTVL.

CDR3 protein: CASSYLALYNEQFF. The CDR3 DNA follows: TGTGCCAGCAGTTATCTAGCGCTCTACAATGAGCAGTTCTTC. The gene calls are TRBV28 and TRBJ2-1, with D perhaps TRBD2 (6 bases). The germline V gene has CDR1 MDHEN and CDR2 SYDVKM. The CDR3 loop spans 14 amino acids. Trimming left V 4 bases short and J 3 bases short, with 10 bases between.

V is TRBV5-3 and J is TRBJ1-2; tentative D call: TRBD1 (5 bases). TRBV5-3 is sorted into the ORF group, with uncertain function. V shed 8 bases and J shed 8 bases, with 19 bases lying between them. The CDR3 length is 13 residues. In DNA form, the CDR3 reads TGTGCCAGCAGCAATGGGGCCGTCCCAGGCTACACCTTC. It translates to CASSNGAVPGYTF.

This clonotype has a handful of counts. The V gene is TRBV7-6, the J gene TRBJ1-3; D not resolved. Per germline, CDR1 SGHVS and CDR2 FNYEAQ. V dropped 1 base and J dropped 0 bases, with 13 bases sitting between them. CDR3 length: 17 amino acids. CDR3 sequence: CASSLDGRTSSGNTIYF. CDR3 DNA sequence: TGTGCCAGCAGCTTAGACGGACGGACGAGCTCTGGAAACACCATATATTTT.

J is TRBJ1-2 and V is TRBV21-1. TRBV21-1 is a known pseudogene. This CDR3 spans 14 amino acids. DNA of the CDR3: TGTGCCAGCAGAGAAGAGCCGAACTTCTATGGCTACACCTTC. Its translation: CASREEPNFYGYTF.

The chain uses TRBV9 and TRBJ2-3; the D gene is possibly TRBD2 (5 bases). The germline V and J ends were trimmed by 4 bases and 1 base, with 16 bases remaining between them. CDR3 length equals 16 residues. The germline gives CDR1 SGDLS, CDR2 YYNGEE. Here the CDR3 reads CASSRLVLEGTDTQYF. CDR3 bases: TGTGCCAGCAGCCGACTCGTACTAGAGGGCACAGATACGCAGTATTTT.

The CDR3 protein is CASSPIQDLTNTGELFF. The CDR3 coding sequence is TGTGCCAGTAGTCCGATTCAAGACTTGACGAACACCGGGGAGCTGTTTTTT. The V call is TRBV19, the J call TRBJ2-2; D is unresolved. The germline V gene encodes CDR1 LNHDA and CDR2 SQIVND (reference sequence). The V and J ends lost 5 bases and 0 bases respectively, with 16 bases between them. This CDR3 is 17 amino acids long. The whole variable domain, filled in from reference TRBV19 and TRBJ2-2, reads DGGITQSPKYLFRKEGQNVTLSCEQNLNHDAMYWYRQDPGQGLRLIYYSQIVNDFQKGDIAEGYSVSREKKESFPLTVTSAQKNPTAFYLCASSPIQDLTNTGELFFGEGSRLTVL.